This T cell receptor beta chain was identified during a study of CD4 T cells in relation to SARS-CoV-2 and coronaviruses. Unexposed donor CD4+ T cells date from 2011-2018, before the COVID-19 pandemic. Isolation of CD4+ T cells took place after about 9 days in culture. Trimming removed 6 bases from V and 2 bases from J, with 12 bases in between. This CDR3 comprises 14 residues. Per germline, CDR1 SGHDT and CDR2 YYEEEE. Profiled with immunoSEQ multiplex PCR; TCRdb holds only in-frame clones, not every one. Of 20,000 or so clones listed, over 70% are singletons. As for this clone: The antigen remains unidentified.

The specimen was CD4+ T cells from PBMCs, cultured in vitro. This clonotype originated in a human donor in good health. The chain uses TRBV5-6 and TRBJ2-4; D remains unclear. The CDR3: CASNTALSKNIQYF. CDR3 nucleotide sequence: TGTGCCAGCAATACGGCCCTATCCAAAAACATTCAGTACTTC.